These 7 T cell receptor beta chains originate from one sample sequenced in a study of a mutant IDH1 vaccine in newly diagnosed glioma. This table comes from immunoSEQ multiplex PCR, and its TCRdb copy is limited to in-frame clones, with some not included. The sample has tens of thousands of clones, about four fifths seen once. Time point described: baseline, week 1 (first vaccination visit). Documented treatment: pre-vaccination baseline after standard-of-care therapy. The material was PBMCs, obtained from a glioma patient treated with radiotherapy, temozolomide or both. The receptor set was obtained from a woman between 45 and 60 years old with glioma.

The chain is built from TRBV11-3 and TRBJ2-2; 9 bases are shared with TRBD1. This CDR3 region has 18 residues. CDR1 and CDR2 from the germline V gene are SGHNT and YENEEA. V gave up 0 bases and J gave up 5 bases; unmatched junction bases: 10. The CDR3 region is CASSLEPTGTGRTGELFF. The CDR3 DNA reads TGTGCCAGCAGCTTAGAACCTACCGGGACAGGGCGGACCGGGGAGCTGTTTTTT. Full variable domain (outside the CDR3, taken from reference TRBV11-3 and TRBJ2-2): EAGVVQSPRYKIIEKKQPVAFWCNPISGHNTLYWYLQNLGQGPELLIRYENEEAVDDSQLPKDRFSAERLKGVDSTLKIQPAELGDSAVYLCASSLEPTGTGRTGELFFGEGSRLTVL.

This sequence joins TRBV5-1 and TRBJ2-7, with D perhaps matching TRBD1 or TRBD2 (5 bases each). CDR1 and CDR2 (germline): SGHRS, YFSETQ. V was cut by 5 bases and J by 0 bases, with 18 bases left in between. The CDR3 is made up of 16 amino acids. Here the CDR3 DNA reads TGCGCCAGCAGGATGGGACCCGACCGGCCCTCCTACGAGCAGTACTTC. As protein: CASRMGPDRPSYEQYF.

The chain recombines TRBV5-6 with TRBJ2-7, with TRBD2 as a possible D gene (5 bases). Trimming took off 0 bases at V and 7 bases at J, with 23 bases between the two ends. The germline V gene has CDR1 SGHDT and CDR2 YYEEEE. This CDR3 region has 17 residues. The CDR3 DNA follows: TGTGCCAGCAGCTTGGTGGTAGGGCTAGCCCACCGGGGAGAGCAGTACTTC. Translated: CASSLVVGLAHRGEQYF.

The chain links TRBV19 to TRBJ2-5; maybe TRBD2 (6 bases). The CDR3 length is 15 residues. Germline CDR1 LNHDA, CDR2 SQIVND (reference sequence). The germline V and J ends were trimmed by 5 bases and 5 bases, with 18 bases remaining between them. The CDR3 DNA reads TGTGCCAGTAGTTCAAATCCCGGTGCGGGGGAGACCCAGTACTTC. Amino acid sequence: CASSSNPGAGETQYF.

The V call is TRBV5-1, the J call TRBJ2-5; TRBD1 is a possible D gene (6 bases). This CDR3 is built from 14 residues. Per germline, CDR1 SGHRS and CDR2 YFSETQ. V shed 5 bases and J shed 1 base, with 12 bases lying between them. The CDR3 protein is CASSQGGFQETQYF. The DNA for the CDR3 is TGCGCCAGCAGTCAAGGGGGTTTCCAAGAGACCCAGTACTTC.

The chain is built from TRBV6-5 and TRBJ1-1; weak D call: TRBD1 (6 bases). There are 15 residues in the CDR3. The ends were cut back, 6 bases at V and 4 bases at J, with 18 bases in the middle. The germline CDR1 and CDR2 sequences are MNHEY and SVGAGI. The CDR3 DNA follows: TGTGCCAGCAGCCTTGGTCCGGGGGCGAGCACTGAAGCTTTCTTT. Its protein product is CASSLGPGASTEAFF.

The rearrangement uses TRBV9 and TRBJ1-1; D possibly corresponds to TRBD1 (5 bases). The V gene lost 0 bases and the J gene lost 11 bases, with 14 bases spanning the gap. The length of the CDR3 is 13 residues. Looked up from germline, CDR1 is SGDLS and CDR2 is YYNGEE. CDR3 nucleotides: TGTGCCAGCAGCGTAGCTACGGGGGGTGGCGCTTTCTTT. Residues: CASSVATGGGAFF.